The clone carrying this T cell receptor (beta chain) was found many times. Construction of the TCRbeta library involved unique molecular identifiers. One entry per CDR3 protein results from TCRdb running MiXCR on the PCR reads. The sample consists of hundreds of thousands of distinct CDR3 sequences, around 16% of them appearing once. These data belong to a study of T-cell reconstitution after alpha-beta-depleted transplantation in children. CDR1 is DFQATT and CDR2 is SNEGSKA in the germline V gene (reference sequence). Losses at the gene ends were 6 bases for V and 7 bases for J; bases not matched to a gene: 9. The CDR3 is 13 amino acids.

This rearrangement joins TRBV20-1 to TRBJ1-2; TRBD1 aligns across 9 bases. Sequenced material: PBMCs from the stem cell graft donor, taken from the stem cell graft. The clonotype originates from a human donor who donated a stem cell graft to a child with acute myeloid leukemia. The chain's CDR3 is CSAPGQGRFGYTF. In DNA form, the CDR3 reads TGCAGTGCCCCTGGACAGGGGAGGTTTGGCTACACCTTC.